This is a list of T cell receptor beta chains from one sample in a study of T cell responses to AZD1222 COVID-19 vaccine. Data came from immunoSEQ multiplex PCR; TCRdb stores just in-frame clones and leaves some out. The data contain more than 100,000 clones, more than 80% of them singletons. The sequencing here drew on peripheral blood, taken on day 0 of AZD1222 vaccination. The receptors shown here come from an adult in good health. Both conserved end residues are part of each CDR3. D genes are given only for firm matches. Only part of the rows carry a size: once, few, many, or a class if the clone is expanded.

abundance: many; j_gene: TRBJ1-6; d_gene: TRBD1; v_gene: TRBV7-9; CDR3aa: CASSPAPDRGAYNSPLHF; CDR3nt: TGTGCCAGCAGCCCCGCCCCCGACAGGGGAGCCTATAATTCACCCCTCCACTTT
abundance: -; j_gene: TRBJ1-2; d_gene: TRBD1; v_gene: TRBV10-3; CDR3aa: CAISESMDRAYGYTF; CDR3nt: TGTGCCATCAGTGAGTCAATGGACAGGGCCTATGGCTACACCTTC
abundance: -; j_gene: TRBJ1-1; d_gene: -; v_gene: TRBV4-3; CDR3aa: CASSLRRYTEAFF; CDR3nt: TGCGCCAGCAGCCTAAGGCGGTACACTGAAGCTTTCTTT
abundance: -; j_gene: TRBJ2-3; d_gene: -; v_gene: TRBV7-8; CDR3aa: CASSPGGQGTDTQYF; CDR3nt: TGTGCCAGCAGCCCTGGGGGGCAAGGCACAGATACGCAGTATTTT
abundance: -; j_gene: TRBJ1-4; d_gene: -; v_gene: TRBV27; CDR3aa: CASSPIGWAGPRANEKLFF; CDR3nt: TGTGCCAGCAGCCCCATTGGCTGGGCAGGACCTAGGGCTAATGAAAAACTGTTTTTT
abundance: -; j_gene: TRBJ2-7; d_gene: -; v_gene: TRBV6-2/TRBV6-3; CDR3aa: CASSRPGLGVLEQYF; CDR3nt: TGTGCCAGCAGTCGGCCGGGACTCGGCGTATTGGAGCAGTACTTC
abundance: -; j_gene: TRBJ1-4; d_gene: -; v_gene: TRBV2; CDR3aa: CASSEQPISVAKKLFF; CDR3nt: TGTGCCAGCAGTGAACAGCCCATTAGTGTTGCAAAAAAACTGTTTTTT
abundance: -; j_gene: TRBJ2-1; d_gene: TRBD2; v_gene: TRBV2; CDR3aa: CASSEVGRGINEQFF; CDR3nt: TGTGCCAGCAGTGAAGTCGGGCGGGGGATCAATGAGCAGTTCTTC
abundance: once; j_gene: TRBJ2-3; d_gene: TRBD2; v_gene: TRBV9; CDR3aa: CASSAPFGAGGPTDTQYF; CDR3nt: TGTGCCAGCAGCGCCCCTTTTGGGGCGGGAGGGCCCACAGATACGCAGTATTTT
abundance: -; j_gene: TRBJ2-7; d_gene: TRBD1; v_gene: TRBV2; CDR3aa: CASRWDRDYEQYF; CDR3nt: TGTGCCAGCAGATGGGACAGGGACTACGAGCAGTACTTC
abundance: -; j_gene: TRBJ1-2; d_gene: -; v_gene: TRBV28; CDR3aa: CASSSRLHLLYGYTF; CDR3nt: TGTGCCAGCAGTTCGCGACTCCACTTACTCTATGGCTACACCTTC
abundance: once; j_gene: TRBJ1-6; d_gene: -; v_gene: TRBV7-8; CDR3aa: CASSLGTDNSPLHF; CDR3nt: TGTGCCAGCAGCTTAGGAACAGATAATTCACCCCTCCACTTT
abundance: -; j_gene: TRBJ1-1; d_gene: TRBD1; v_gene: TRBV6-5; CDR3aa: CASSSDRGTEAFF; CDR3nt: TGTGCCAGCAGTTCGGACAGGGGGACTGAAGCTTTCTTT
abundance: once; j_gene: TRBJ2-1; d_gene: -; v_gene: TRBV27; CDR3aa: CASLGLAGYNEQFF; CDR3nt: TGTGCCAGCCTGGGGCTAGCTGGATACAATGAGCAGTTCTTC
abundance: -; j_gene: TRBJ1-2; d_gene: TRBD1; v_gene: TRBV27; CDR3aa: CASRATGGGYTF; CDR3nt: TGTGCCAGCAGGGCGACAGGGGGGGGCTACACCTTC
abundance: -; j_gene: TRBJ2-1; d_gene: -; v_gene: TRBV7-3; CDR3aa: CASSTYSQNEQFF; CDR3nt: TGTGCCAGCAGCACCTACAGCCAGAATGAGCAGTTCTTC
abundance: -; j_gene: TRBJ2-3; d_gene: -; v_gene: TRBV30; CDR3aa: CAWTGGGDTQYF; CDR3nt: TGTGCCTGGACCGGAGGAGGGGATACGCAGTATTTT
abundance: -; j_gene: TRBJ2-3; d_gene: -; v_gene: TRBV9; CDR3aa: CASSVGTPARTDTQYF; CDR3nt: TGTGCCAGCAGCGTAGGGACCCCCGCCCGCACAGATACGCAGTATTTT
abundance: -; j_gene: TRBJ2-2; d_gene: TRBD1; v_gene: TRBV19; CDR3aa: CASSRTGQDTGELFF; CDR3nt: TGTGCCAGTAGCCGGACAGGGCAGGACACCGGGGAGCTGTTTTTT
abundance: -; j_gene: TRBJ1-5; d_gene: -; v_gene: TRBV27; CDR3aa: CASSPKTGFGNQPQHF; CDR3nt: TGTGCCAGCAGTCCCAAAACAGGGTTCGGCAATCAGCCCCAGCATTTT
abundance: -; j_gene: TRBJ2-1; d_gene: TRBD1; v_gene: TRBV7-2; CDR3aa: CASSSRTGLSYNEQFF; CDR3nt: TGTGCCAGCAGCAGTAGGACAGGGCTTTCCTACAATGAGCAGTTCTTC
abundance: -; j_gene: TRBJ1-6; d_gene: -; v_gene: TRBV9; CDR3aa: CASSTTVGPAPLHF; CDR3nt: TGTGCCAGCAGCACTACAGTCGGGCCCGCACCCCTCCACTTT
abundance: once; j_gene: TRBJ2-2; d_gene: TRBD2; v_gene: TRBV5-1; CDR3aa: CASSSGGGSGELFF; CDR3nt: TGCGCCAGCAGCTCCGGGGGGGGTTCCGGGGAGCTGTTTTTT
abundance: -; j_gene: TRBJ2-2; d_gene: -; v_gene: TRBV18; CDR3aa: CASSPLAENTGELFF; CDR3nt: TGTGCCAGCTCACCACTCGCGGAGAACACCGGGGAGCTGTTTTTT
abundance: once; j_gene: TRBJ1-2; d_gene: -; v_gene: TRBV7-8; CDR3aa: CASSWERDSSNPYGYTF; CDR3nt: TGTGCCAGCAGCTGGGAAAGAGACAGCAGCAACCCCTATGGCTACACCTTC
abundance: -; j_gene: TRBJ1-4; d_gene: -; v_gene: TRBV29-1; CDR3aa: CSVEDRGGREKLFF; CDR3nt: TGCAGCGTTGAAGACAGGGGAGGGCGAGAAAAACTGTTTTTT
abundance: -; j_gene: TRBJ1-5; d_gene: -; v_gene: TRBV11-2; CDR3aa: CASSPTGNQPQHF; CDR3nt: TGTGCCAGCAGCCCCACAGGGAATCAGCCCCAGCATTTT
abundance: -; j_gene: TRBJ1-5; d_gene: -; v_gene: TRBV28; CDR3aa: CASSRWRGQPQHF; CDR3nt: TGTGCCAGCAGCCGGTGGCGGGGTCAGCCCCAGCATTTT
abundance: -; j_gene: TRBJ2-1; d_gene: -; v_gene: TRBV10-3; CDR3aa: CAISESSTREQFF; CDR3nt: TGTGCCATCAGTGAGTCGTCTACCCGCGAGCAGTTCTTC
abundance: -; j_gene: TRBJ1-5; d_gene: -; v_gene: TRBV4-1; CDR3aa: CASSQYITTGISNQPQHF; CDR3nt: TGCGCCAGCAGTCAATACATCACTACAGGGATTAGCAATCAGCCCCAGCATTTT
abundance: -; j_gene: TRBJ2-1; d_gene: TRBD2; v_gene: TRBV5-4; CDR3aa: CASSASGPSYNEQFF; CDR3nt: TGTGCCAGCAGCGCTAGCGGGCCCTCCTACAATGAGCAGTTCTTC
abundance: -; j_gene: TRBJ1-5; d_gene: -; v_gene: TRBV6-5; CDR3aa: CASSYFPNQPQHF; CDR3nt: TGTGCCAGCAGTTATTTTCCCAATCAGCCCCAGCATTTT
abundance: -; j_gene: TRBJ2-1; d_gene: -; v_gene: TRBV7-3; CDR3aa: CASSSLRTREQFF; CDR3nt: TGTGCCAGCAGCTCCCTGCGCACCAGGGAGCAGTTCTTC
abundance: -; j_gene: TRBJ1-6; d_gene: -; v_gene: TRBV5-4; CDR3aa: CASSLGWGEDSPLHF; CDR3nt: TGTGCCAGCAGCTTGGGCTGGGGCGAAGATTCACCCCTCCACTTT
abundance: -; j_gene: TRBJ1-5; d_gene: -; v_gene: TRBV27; CDR3aa: CASSFGGPDQPQHF; CDR3nt: TGTGCCAGCAGTTTCGGGGGGCCGGATCAGCCCCAGCATTTT
abundance: -; j_gene: TRBJ1-1; d_gene: -; v_gene: TRBV5-6; CDR3aa: CASSFLGTEAFF; CDR3nt: TGTGCCAGCAGCTTTTTGGGGACTGAAGCTTTCTTT
abundance: -; j_gene: TRBJ2-3; d_gene: TRBD2; v_gene: TRBV9; CDR3aa: CASSGLAGVLDTQYF; CDR3nt: TGTGCCAGCAGCGGACTAGCGGGAGTTCTAGATACGCAGTATTTT
abundance: -; j_gene: TRBJ2-7; d_gene: TRBD2; v_gene: TRBV7-2; CDR3aa: CASSSSGMSSYEQYF; CDR3nt: TGTGCCAGCAGCTCTAGCGGGATGAGCTCCTACGAGCAGTACTTC
abundance: -; j_gene: TRBJ1-4; d_gene: TRBD1; v_gene: TRBV27; CDR3aa: CASGDRATNEKLFF; CDR3nt: TGTGCCAGCGGAGACAGGGCCACTAATGAAAAACTGTTTTTT
abundance: -; j_gene: TRBJ1-1; d_gene: TRBD1; v_gene: TRBV6-5; CDR3aa: CASSPQGAKAFF; CDR3nt: TGTGCCAGCAGTCCACAGGGGGCTAAAGCTTTCTTT
abundance: -; j_gene: TRBJ2-7; d_gene: TRBD1; v_gene: TRBV6-2/TRBV6-3; CDR3aa: CASSGRDSRSYEQYF; CDR3nt: TGTGCCAGCAGCGGCCGGGACAGCCGTTCCTACGAGCAGTACTTC
abundance: -; j_gene: TRBJ2-7; d_gene: -; v_gene: TRBV27; CDR3aa: CASSLSGRHEQYF; CDR3nt: TGTGCCAGCAGTTTATCGGGGAGGCACGAGCAGTACTTC
abundance: few; j_gene: TRBJ2-1; d_gene: -; v_gene: TRBV11-3; CDR3aa: CASSPDPSHEQFF; CDR3nt: TGTGCCAGCAGCCCAGACCCGAGCCATGAGCAGTTCTTC
abundance: -; j_gene: TRBJ2-7; d_gene: TRBD2; v_gene: TRBV5-1; CDR3aa: CASSVGLAGGSSYEQYF; CDR3nt: TGCGCCAGCAGCGTCGGACTAGCGGGGGGTAGCTCCTACGAGCAGTACTTC
abundance: few; j_gene: TRBJ1-2; d_gene: TRBD1; v_gene: TRBV4-1; CDR3aa: CASSTRGEGFGYTF; CDR3nt: TGCGCCAGCAGCACCAGGGGGGAGGGGTTTGGCTACACCTTC
abundance: once; j_gene: TRBJ2-7; d_gene: -; v_gene: TRBV5-5; CDR3aa: CASSSNINSWYF; CDR3nt: TGTGCCAGCAGCTCAAACATCAACTCCTGGTACTTC
abundance: -; j_gene: TRBJ1-5; d_gene: -; v_gene: TRBV6-5; CDR3aa: CALGGASRNQPQHF; CDR3nt: TGTGCCCTCGGAGGGGCCAGCAGGAATCAGCCCCAGCATTTT
abundance: -; j_gene: TRBJ2-7; d_gene: -; v_gene: TRBV28; CDR3aa: CASSDPGQVYEQYF; CDR3nt: TGTGCCAGCAGTGACCCCGGCCAGGTCTACGAGCAGTACTTC
abundance: -; j_gene: TRBJ2-7; d_gene: TRBD2; v_gene: TRBV5-4; CDR3aa: CASSQGLAGVYEQYF; CDR3nt: TGTGCCAGCAGCCAGGGACTAGCGGGAGTTTACGAGCAGTACTTC
abundance: -; j_gene: TRBJ1-4; d_gene: -; v_gene: TRBV30; CDR3aa: CALEGTPANEKLFF; CDR3nt: TGTGCCTTGGAGGGGACACCGGCTAATGAAAAACTGTTTTTT
abundance: -; j_gene: TRBJ1-1; d_gene: -; v_gene: TRBV4-2; CDR3aa: CASSQVIQERMGTEAFF; CDR3nt: TGTGCCAGCAGCCAAGTAATTCAGGAGCGGATGGGCACTGAAGCTTTCTTT